These T cell receptor beta chains were read from a single sample in a study of cytomegalovirus exposure and HLA in healthy donors. Sequencing used immunoSEQ multiplex PCR; TCRdb keeps in-frame clones, though not all of them. Here the sample spans 100,000 to 150,000 clones, around 70% being singletons. Sequencing used PBMCs. Receptors originate from a woman aged 55-70 years in good health and CMV-seropositive. The CDR3 runs from the conserved cysteine through the conserved F or W. D genes are given only for firm matches. Size is omitted from some rows. Given values are once, few, many or a class for expanded clones.

D: -; size: -; V: TRBV29-1; J: TRBJ2-3; CDR3: CSVIEGTQYF; DNA: TGCAGCGTAATCGAGGGTACGCAGTATTTT
D: -; size: -; V: TRBV11-1; J: TRBJ2-1; CDR3: CASSPRSGETYNEQFF; DNA: TGTGCCAGCAGCCCGCGTAGTGGGGAGACCTACAATGAGCAGTTCTTC
D: TRBD1; size: -; V: TRBV10-3; J: TRBJ1-1; CDR3: CAISESWTGGIPTEAFF; DNA: TGTGCCATCAGTGAGTCGTGGACAGGGGGCATACCCACTGAAGCTTTCTTT
D: -; size: -; V: TRBV29-1; J: TRBJ2-3; CDR3: CSVRSTDTQYF; DNA: TGCAGCGTTCGGAGCACAGATACGCAGTATTTT
D: -; size: -; V: TRBV29-1; J: TRBJ2-7; CDR3: CSVPGRSSYEQYF; DNA: TGCAGCGTTCCGGGGAGGAGCTCCTACGAGCAGTACTTC
D: TRBD1; size: -; V: TRBV6-1; J: TRBJ1-2; CDR3: CASSDYRGPYGYTF; DNA: TGTGCCAGCAGCGACTACAGGGGACCATATGGCTACACCTTC
D: TRBD1; size: once; V: TRBV5-4; J: TRBJ1-2; CDR3: CASSLDRTGYYGYTF; DNA: TGTGCCAGCAGCTTGGATCGGACAGGGTACTATGGCTACACCTTC
D: -; size: -; V: TRBV18; J: TRBJ1-4; CDR3: CASSRTEVNEKLFF; DNA: TGTGCCAGCTCACGGACGGAGGTCAATGAAAAACTGTTTTTT
D: TRBD1; size: once; V: TRBV6-4; J: TRBJ1-1; CDR3: CASSDSGTANTEAFF; DNA: TGTGCCAGCAGTGACTCTGGGACAGCGAACACTGAAGCTTTCTTT
D: -; size: few; V: TRBV5-1; J: TRBJ2-2; CDR3: CASSLDAGNTGELFF; DNA: TGCGCCAGCAGCTTGGACGCAGGAAACACCGGGGAGCTGTTTTTT